One and the same sample provided the 13 T cell receptor beta chains below, sequenced in a study of response to subunit inactivated influenza vaccine (dated by TCRdb to the late 2010s). Receptor amplification or capture employed RT-PCR. Instrument used: Illumina HiSeq 2500. TCRdb redid the processing of the public reads, applying fastp at Q25 and MiXCR, and retained in-frame beta chains. CDR3 protein duplicates are merged, each entry listing the most common genes and DNA. Present in this sample are 860,000 or so distinct CDR3 sequences, over 20% of which were seen just once. The top ten clones comprise roughly 10% of the sample. The sample in question was PBMCs from blood, obtained about 5 days after vaccination. The receptors shown here come from a man aged 45-60 years who received an inactivated influenza vaccine. Donor details come from another sample of the same person, matched by shared clones.

V is TRBV7-9 and J is TRBJ1-4; TRBD1 matches at 10 bases. The CDR3 length is 14 residues. Germline CDR1 reads SEHNR; CDR2 reads FQNEAQ (reference sequence). Germline trimming cut 8 bases from V and 8 bases from J; bases unmatched to any gene: 8. The DNA for the CDR3 is TGTGCCAGCGGACCCGGGACAGGGGACGAAAAACTGTTTTTT. Encoded protein: CASGPGTGDEKLFF.

This clonotype was seen only a few times. CDR3 in DNA: TGTGCCAGCAACGAAGGAGAGGGCGGGGAGCTGTTTTTT. Its protein product is CASNEGEGGELFF. The V and J genes are TRBV12-3 or TRBV12-4 and TRBJ2-2; tentative D call: TRBD2 (5 bases). Trimming cost V 7 bases and J 7 bases, with 13 bases left between them. CDR3 length: 13 amino acids.

The genes are TRBV5-1 and TRBJ2-4, with D perhaps being TRBD1 or TRBD2 (5 bases each). The CDR3 length is 14 residues. CDR1 SGHRS and CDR2 YFSETQ come from the germline V gene. Trimming removed 4 bases at V and 5 bases at J, with 13 bases between. CDR3 region: CASSPGTSQNIQYF. The CDR3 DNA reads TGCGCCAGCAGCCCCGGGACCTCCCAAAACATTCAGTACTTC.

In DNA, the CDR3 is TGCGCCAGCAGCGGGGGCAGGACAGGGGGCAGGGAGACCCAGTACTTC. Amino acids: CASSGGRTGGRETQYF. This rearrangement joins TRBV5-1 to TRBJ2-5, with 11 nucleotides matching TRBD1. After removal of 4 bases from V and 5 bases from J, the junction contained 10 bases not matched to a gene. CDR3 length: 16 amino acids. Germline CDR1 reads SGHRS; CDR2 reads YFSETQ.

The table lists this clonotype with a few counts. This chain connects TRBV6-2 or TRBV6-3 to TRBJ2-1; TRBD2 agrees at 10 bases. The germline V gene encodes CDR1 MNHEY and CDR2 SVGEGT. The V and J ends lost 2 bases and 0 bases, in that order; junction bases with no gene match: 22. This CDR3 is 23 amino acids long. The CDR3 nucleotides are TGTGCCAGCAGTTACGCTCATCCATTTCGTGCTAGCGGGGGTACGAGCTCCTACAATGAGCAGTTCTTC. Translation gives CASSYAHPFRASGGTSSYNEQFF.

This clonotype appeared many times. The chain carries TRBV11-2 and TRBJ1-4; D not certain. V was shortened by 5 bases and J by 5 bases, with 15 bases between the two germline ends. This CDR3 spans 15 amino acids. The germline V gene encodes CDR1 SGHAT and CDR2 FQNNGV. The CDR3 region has the DNA TGTGCCAGCAGCAAGACCCTGACCATCAATGAAAAACTGTTTTTT. Protein: CASSKTLTINEKLFF.

The table lists this clonotype with a few counts. CDR3 DNA sequence: TGCAGTGCTGCCCCTACTTTCCCGGGGGGAAACACCATATATTTT. Its translation: CSAAPTFPGGNTIYF. V usage is TRBV20-1 and J usage is TRBJ1-3; D remains unclear. This CDR3 region has 15 residues. Germline CDR1 reads DFQATT; CDR2 reads SNEGSKA (reference sequence). The ends were cut back, 5 bases at V and 4 bases at J, with 18 bases in the middle.

This chain connects TRBV18 to TRBJ1-2; D is uncertain. Germline V gene data show CDR1 as KGHSH and CDR2 as LQKENI. This CDR3 is built from 16 residues. V was cut by 3 bases and J by 7 bases, with 21 bases left in between. CDR3 in amino acids: CASSPGLYSDRAGYTF. The DNA for the CDR3 is TGTGCCAGCTCACCCGGTCTCTACTCGGATCGGGCTGGCTACACCTTC.

This clonotype has a handful of counts. The chain uses TRBV6-7 and TRBJ1-2; D call uncertain. TRBV6-7 falls under the ORF class, with uncertain function. This CDR3 has 14 residues. V lost 7 bases to trimming and J lost 3 bases, with 15 bases between them. The CDR3 coding sequence is TGTGCCAGCACCGATACATTCGACTACTATGGCTACACCTTC. It specifies CASTDTFDYYGYTF.

The chain employs TRBV5-1 and TRBJ2-1; the match to TRBD2 covers 11 bases. Trimming took 4 bases from V and 0 from J; bases not matched to a gene: 3. CDR1 and CDR2 (germline): SGHRS, YFSETQ. The CDR3 spans 16 residues. The CDR3 coding sequence is TGCGCCAGCAGCGACGGACTAGCGGGCTCCTACAATGAGCAGTTCTTC. Residues: CASSDGLAGSYNEQFF. Based on the CDR3 plus reference TRBV5-1 and TRBJ2-1, the full variable domain is KAGVTQTPRYLIKTRGQQVTLSCSPISGHRSVSWYQQTPGQGLQFLFEYFSETQRNKGNFPGRFSGRQFSNSRSEMNVSTLELGDSALYLCASSDGLAGSYNEQFFGPGTRLTVL.

J is TRBJ2-2 and V is TRBV5-1; D might be TRBD2 (6 bases). This CDR3 comprises 18 residues. Germline V gene lookup returns CDR1 SGHRS and CDR2 YFSETQ. V gave up 4 bases and J gave up 5 bases, with 24 bases separating them. The CDR3 is CASSQISTVTGVTGELFF. CDR3 in DNA: TGCGCCAGCAGCCAAATCTCCACCGTTACGGGGGTTACCGGGGAGCTGTTTTTT.

V is TRBV14 and J is TRBJ2-1; D might be TRBD2 (6 bases). The V end was cut by 4 bases, the J end by 8 bases, with 27 bases between. This CDR3 comprises 18 residues. Germline V gives CDR1 SGHDN, CDR2 FVKESK. The CDR3: CASSLLSARRETWDEQFF. In DNA form, the CDR3 reads TGTGCCAGCAGCCTCCTAAGCGCCAGGCGGGAAACTTGGGATGAGCAGTTCTTC.

This clonotype appeared a few times. The chain recombines TRBV29-1 with TRBJ1-1; no definite D call. Trimming pared 3 bases from V and 5 bases from J, leaving 1 base between. Germline CDR1 reads SQVTM; CDR2 reads ANQGSEA. The CDR3 is 9 residues long. CDR3 coding DNA: TGCAGCGTTGAGACTGAAGCTTTCTTT. Amino acid sequence: CSVETEAFF.